The 2 T cell receptor beta chains below all came from one sample that was sequenced in a study of T cells in Graves' hyperthyroidism and ophthalmopathy. The CDR3 regions of TCR beta were amplified from RNA transcripts. Carried out on the TCR CDR3, a first-round RT-PCR used the HTBI primer set. A single record per CDR3 protein comes from TCRdb applying MiXCR to the multiplex PCR reads. The table includes roughly 500,000 distinct CDR3 sequences, 40% to 50% detected once. The sequenced sample consisted of peripheral blood or thyroid tissue (not recorded which). These receptors were taken from an adult woman with Graves' disease, either hyperthyroidism or ophthalmopathy (not recorded which).

Of note for this clonotype: Likely a read error: the CDR3 ends without its conserved phenylalanine or tryptophan. The chain links TRBV6-1 to TRBJ1-3; TRBD1 aligns across 7 bases. CDR3 length: 15 amino acids. The V segment lost 5 bases and the J segment 0 bases; nucleotides outside the gene matches: 4. Germline CDR1 and CDR2: MNHNS and SASEGT. The CDR3: CASSPDRNSGNTIYV. Here the CDR3 DNA reads TGTGCCAGCAGTCCGGACAGGAACTCTGGAAACACCATATATGTT.

This clonotype was seen a few times. The chain combines TRBV29-1 with TRBJ2-7; 10 nucleotides align to TRBD2. V lost 1 base to trimming and J lost 4 bases; unmatched junction nucleotides: 4. Per germline, CDR1 SQVTM and CDR2 ANQGSEA. This CDR3 is built from 14 residues. This CDR3 reads CSVEAPGLAYEQYF. The CDR3, as DNA: TGCAGCGTTGAAGCCCCGGGACTAGCGTACGAGCAGTACTTC.